The present TCR beta chain was sequenced within a study of blood T cell repertoires in COVID-19. Study in general: COVID-19 samples collected from the United States, Italy and Spain covered acute and convalescent phases. The analysed material was cDNA or gDNA that came from T cells, B-cell-depleted T cells, or PBMCs.

The authors' processing: Estimated nucleated cell counts came from reference gene primer amplification. The protocol was immunoSEQ multiplex PCR, while the TCRdb copy is restricted to in-frame clones and leaves out a portion. That table is the source of V, J and clone size, and D and trimming were worked out from the DNA. The repertoire holds some 30,000 clones, with 80% to 85% as singletons. Specimen: peripheral blood. This receptor was taken from a man older than 75 with active COVID-19.

The chain's CDR3 is CASSLGQALNTEAFF. Written as DNA, the CDR3 is TGTGCCAGCAGCTTGGGACAGGCTCTTAACACTGAAGCTTTCTTT. V usage is TRBV11-2 and J usage is TRBJ1-1; 8 bases match TRBD1. Trimming removed 3 bases from V and 2 bases from J; junction bases left unmatched: 5. Germline V gene lookup returns CDR1 SGHAT and CDR2 FQNNGV. CDR3 length: 15 residues.